The source of this T cell receptor (beta chain) is a study of T cell responses to AZD1222 COVID-19 vaccine. Study-wide points: CD4 TCRs associated with vaccination spanned spike, dominating at 160-218 and 743-854. Most donors were white British, females outnumbered males, and clonal diversity was possibly underestimated. Targets within unmutated variant regions were reportedly found for nearly half of spike-specific TCRs.

This clone was found a few times. The antigen is not known. CDR1 is MDHEN, CDR2 SYDVKM, per germline. Trimming at V came to 3 bases and at J to 4 bases, leaving 2 bases not matched to a gene. The length of the CDR3 is 14 residues. Some clones are missing from TCRdb's copy, which holds only in-frame ones; the method was immunoSEQ multiplex PCR. The top ten clones hold roughly a tenth of a sample with roughly 120,000 clones, roughly 87% of them seen once. The chain links TRBV28 to TRBJ1-5, with 8 bases identical to TRBD1. The sequencing here drew on peripheral blood, taken on day 0 of AZD1222 vaccination. This sequence originates from an adult in good health. In nucleotides, the CDR3 is TGTGCCAGCAGTTTGGGACAGGAGAATCAGCCCCAGCATTTT. It yields the protein CASSLGQENQPQHF.